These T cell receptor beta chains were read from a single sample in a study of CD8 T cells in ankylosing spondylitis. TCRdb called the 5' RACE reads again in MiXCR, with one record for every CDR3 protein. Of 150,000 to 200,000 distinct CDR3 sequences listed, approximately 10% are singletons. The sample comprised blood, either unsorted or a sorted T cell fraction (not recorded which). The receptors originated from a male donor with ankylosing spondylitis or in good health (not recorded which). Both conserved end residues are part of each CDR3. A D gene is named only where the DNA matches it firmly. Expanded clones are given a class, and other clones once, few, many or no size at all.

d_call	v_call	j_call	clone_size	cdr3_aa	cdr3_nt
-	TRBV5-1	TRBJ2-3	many	CASSLGLDTDTQYF	TGCGCCAGCAGCTTGGGGTTGGATACAGATACGCAGTATTTT
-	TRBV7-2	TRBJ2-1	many	CASSLVGASGGEQFF	TGTGCCAGCAGCTTAGTCGGGGCAAGTGGGGGTGAGCAGTTCTTC
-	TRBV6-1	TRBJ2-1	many	CASSENSRPYNEQFF	TGTGCCAGCAGCGAAAACTCCCGGCCCTACAATGAGCAGTTCTTC
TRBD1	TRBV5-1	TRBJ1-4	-	CASSLGTGPNEKLFF	TGCGCCAGCAGCTTGGGGACAGGGCCTAATGAAAAACTGTTTTTT
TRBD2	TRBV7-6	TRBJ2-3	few	CASSPLAGGNTDTQYF	TGTGCCAGCAGTCCTCTAGCGGGAGGGAACACAGATACGCAGTATTTT
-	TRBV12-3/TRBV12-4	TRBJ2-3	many	CASSPDGPTRDTQYF	TGTGCCAGCAGTCCAGACGGTCCAACAAGGGATACGCAGTATTTT
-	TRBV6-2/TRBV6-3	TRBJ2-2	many	CASSQGVGELFF	TGTGCCAGCAGTCAAGGGGTCGGGGAGCTGTTTTTT
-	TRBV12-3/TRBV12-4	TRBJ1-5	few	CASSWGGGDQPQHF	TGTGCCAGCAGTTGGGGGGGTGGGGATCAGCCCCAGCATTTT
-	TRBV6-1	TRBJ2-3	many	CASRPRGAGGTDTQYF	TGTGCCAGCAGGCCCCGGGGAGCGGGCGGCACAGATACGCAGTATTTT
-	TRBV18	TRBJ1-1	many	CASSQDSRTEAFF	TGTGCCAGCTCACAAGACAGCCGAACTGAAGCTTTCTTT
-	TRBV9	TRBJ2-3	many	CASSQSPGWADTQYF	TGTGCCAGCAGCCAATCCCCGGGGTGGGCAGATACGCAGTATTTT
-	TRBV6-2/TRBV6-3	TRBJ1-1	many	CASSLAWVGNTEAFF	TGTGCCAGCAGTTTGGCGTGGGTAGGGAACACTGAAGCTTTCTTT
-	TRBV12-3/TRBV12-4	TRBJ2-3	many	CASVRSTDTQYF	TGTGCCAGCGTAAGGAGCACAGATACGCAGTATTTT
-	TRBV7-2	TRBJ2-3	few	CASSWVGGDTDTQYF	TGTGCCAGCAGCTGGGTCGGGGGCGACACAGATACGCAGTATTTT
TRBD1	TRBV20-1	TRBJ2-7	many	CSAWDRGSEQYF	TGCAGTGCTTGGGACAGGGGGAGCGAGCAGTACTTC
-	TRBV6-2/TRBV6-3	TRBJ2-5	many	CASSYSMGALETQYF	TGTGCCAGCAGTTACTCGATGGGGGCACTGGAGACCCAGTACTTC
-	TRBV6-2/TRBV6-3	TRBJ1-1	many	CASSYGGRETEAFF	TGTGCCAGCAGTTACGGCGGGCGGGAGACTGAAGCTTTCTTT
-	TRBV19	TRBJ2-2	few	CASSQRSGNTGELFF	TGTGCCAGTAGCCAGAGATCCGGGAACACCGGGGAGCTGTTTTTT
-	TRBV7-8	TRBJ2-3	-	CASSLDRRRRAITDTQYF	TGTGCCAGCAGCTTAGACCGGCGTAGACGGGCGATCACAGATACGCAGTATTTT
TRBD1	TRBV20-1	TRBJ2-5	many	CSADPGQGPQTQYF	TGCAGTGCGGATCCGGGACAGGGGCCTCAGACCCAGTACTTC
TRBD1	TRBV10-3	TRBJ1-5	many	CAISQGDIDQPQHF	TGTGCCATCAGTCAGGGGGACATAGATCAGCCCCAGCATTTT
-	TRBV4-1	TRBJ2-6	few	CASSLTGDFTTSGANVLTF	TGCGCCAGCAGCTTGACCGGGGACTTCACGACCTCTGGGGCCAACGTCCTGACTTTC
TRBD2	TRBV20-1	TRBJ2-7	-	CSARSLAGGVNEQYF	TGCAGTGCTAGGAGTCTAGCGGGAGGGGTCAACGAGCAGTACTTC
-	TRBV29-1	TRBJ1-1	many	CSVVPNTEAFF	TGCAGCGTTGTACCGAACACTGAAGCTTTCTTT
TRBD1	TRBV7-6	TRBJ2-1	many	CASSSDRDNEQFF	TGTGCCAGCAGCTCAGACAGGGACAATGAGCAGTTCTTC
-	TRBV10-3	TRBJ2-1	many	CAISEPQGVRADSYNEQFF	TGTGCCATCAGTGAGCCCCAGGGAGTCCGCGCTGACTCCTACAATGAGCAGTTCTTC
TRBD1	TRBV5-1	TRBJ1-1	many	CASIRTGGNTEAFF	TGCGCCAGTATACGGACAGGGGGGAACACTGAAGCTTTCTTT
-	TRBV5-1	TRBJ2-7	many	CASSYLGGTYEQYF	TGCGCCAGCAGCTACCTAGGGGGGACCTACGAGCAGTACTTC
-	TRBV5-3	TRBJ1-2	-	CARSLDQACYGYTF	TGTGCCAGAAGCTTGGACCAGGCGTGCTATGGCTACACCTTC
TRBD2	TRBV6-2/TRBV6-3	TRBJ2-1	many	CASSYSGSNNEQFF	TGTGCCAGCAGTTACAGCGGGAGTAACAATGAGCAGTTCTTC
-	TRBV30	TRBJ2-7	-	CAWSPGLIYEQYF	TGTGCCTGGAGCCCTGGACTGATCTACGAGCAGTACTTC
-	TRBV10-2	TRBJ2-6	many	CASSEFYMGANVLTF	TGCGCCAGCAGTGAGTTTTATATGGGGGCCAACGTCCTGACTTTC
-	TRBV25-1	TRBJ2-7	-	CASSESVRASYEQYF	TGTGCCAGCAGTGAATCTGTTCGGGCATCCTACGAGCAGTACTTC
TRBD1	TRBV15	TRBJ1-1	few	CATSSRPGGWTEAFF	TGTGCCACCAGCTCAAGGCCAGGGGGGTGGACTGAAGCTTTCTTT
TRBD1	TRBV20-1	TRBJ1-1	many	CSADTGEAMNTEAFF	TGCAGTGCCGACACAGGGGAGGCCATGAACACTGAAGCTTTCTTT
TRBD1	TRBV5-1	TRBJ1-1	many	CASSGQGGHTEAFF	TGCGCCAGCAGCGGACAGGGGGGGCACACTGAAGCTTTCTTT
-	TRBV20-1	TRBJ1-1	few	CSARAGTKTEAFF	TGCAGTGCTAGGGCTGGGACAAAAACTGAAGCTTTCTTT
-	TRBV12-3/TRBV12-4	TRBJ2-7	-	CASSLAPNYGQYF	TGTGCCAGCAGTTTAGCCCCAAACTATGGGCAGTACTTC
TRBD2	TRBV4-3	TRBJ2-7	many	CASSLETGTSGGAYEQYF	TGCGCCAGCAGCCTCGAGACCGGGACTAGCGGGGGGGCCTACGAGCAGTACTTC
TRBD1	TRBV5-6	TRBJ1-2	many	CASSLRDSYGYTF	TGTGCCAGCAGCTTACGGGACAGCTATGGCTACACCTTC
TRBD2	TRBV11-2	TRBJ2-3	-	CASSFRLALAGDTQYF	TGTGCCAGCAGCTTTCGACTAGCACTTGCCGGAGATACGCAGTATTTT
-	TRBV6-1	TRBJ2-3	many	CASSEAGDTQYF	TGTGCCAGCAGTGAAGCGGGAGATACGCAGTATTTT
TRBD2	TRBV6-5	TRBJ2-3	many	CASSFGTSGNVDTQYF	TGTGCCAGCAGTTTCGGGACTAGCGGGAATGTCGATACGCAGTATTTT
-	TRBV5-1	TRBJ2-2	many	CASSLASTSPTGELFF	TGCGCCAGCAGCTTGGCAAGTACCAGCCCTACCGGGGAGCTGTTTTTT
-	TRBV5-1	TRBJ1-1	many	CASSLGGGTGDTEAFF	TGCGCCAGCAGCTTGGGGGGGGGTACAGGAGACACTGAAGCTTTCTTT
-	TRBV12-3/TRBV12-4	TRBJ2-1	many	CASRQSNEQFF	TGTGCCAGCAGACAGAGCAATGAGCAGTTCTTC
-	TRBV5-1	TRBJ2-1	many	CASRRSSSYNEQFF	TGCGCCAGCAGAAGGTCAAGCAGTTACAATGAGCAGTTCTTC